This TCR beta chain was obtained from a study of T cell responses to AZD1222 COVID-19 vaccine. Germline V gene sequence: CDR1 SGHVS, CDR2 FNYEAQ. V was cut by 2 bases and J by 0 bases, with 8 bases left in between. The CDR3 consists of 15 residues. The assay was immunoSEQ multiplex PCR, and TCRdb's table has in-frame clones only and misses some. The sample includes roughly 50,000 clones, around 86% seen only once; the top ten take around 7%. Specimen: peripheral blood, collected 28 days after the second AZD1222 dose. The sequence was collected from an adult who received the AZD1222 COVID-19 vaccine. The rearrangement links TRBV7-6 to TRBJ1-3; D is unclear. CDR3 DNA: TGTGCCAGCAGCTTATTCCAACCCTCTGGAAACACCATATATTTT. Protein product: CASSLFQPSGNTIYF.